This T cell receptor (beta chain) was found in a study of blood T cell repertoires in COVID-19. Background on the study: Samples came from the United States, Italy and Spain, spanning acute and convalescent COVID-19. Sources were T cells, B-cell-depleted T cells, or PBMCs; the material itself was cDNA or gDNA.

Participant age was about 18 to 89 years, and participants resided in approximately 24 US areas. Methods used by the authors: Reference gene primer amplification gave estimated nucleated cell counts. Sequenced by immunoSEQ multiplex PCR; TCRdb stores in-frame clones only, minus some. V and J calls and clone size follow that table, whereas D and trimming were derived from the DNA. The sample lists over 150,000 clones, about 88% occurring once. The germline V gene has CDR1 KGHDR and CDR2 SFDVKD. V lost 7 bases to trimming and J lost 1 base; unmatched junction nucleotides: 1. The CDR3 extends over 14 amino acids.

The sequence was collected from a man aged 50 to 59 who had recovered from COVID-19. Input material: PBMCs or T cells enriched from blood (not recorded which). The rearrangement links TRBV24-1 to TRBJ2-2; TRBD1 matches 8 bases. CDR3 in DNA: TGTGCCACCAGGGGGACAGGGAACACCGGGGAGCTGTTTTTT. Protein product: CATRGTGNTGELFF.